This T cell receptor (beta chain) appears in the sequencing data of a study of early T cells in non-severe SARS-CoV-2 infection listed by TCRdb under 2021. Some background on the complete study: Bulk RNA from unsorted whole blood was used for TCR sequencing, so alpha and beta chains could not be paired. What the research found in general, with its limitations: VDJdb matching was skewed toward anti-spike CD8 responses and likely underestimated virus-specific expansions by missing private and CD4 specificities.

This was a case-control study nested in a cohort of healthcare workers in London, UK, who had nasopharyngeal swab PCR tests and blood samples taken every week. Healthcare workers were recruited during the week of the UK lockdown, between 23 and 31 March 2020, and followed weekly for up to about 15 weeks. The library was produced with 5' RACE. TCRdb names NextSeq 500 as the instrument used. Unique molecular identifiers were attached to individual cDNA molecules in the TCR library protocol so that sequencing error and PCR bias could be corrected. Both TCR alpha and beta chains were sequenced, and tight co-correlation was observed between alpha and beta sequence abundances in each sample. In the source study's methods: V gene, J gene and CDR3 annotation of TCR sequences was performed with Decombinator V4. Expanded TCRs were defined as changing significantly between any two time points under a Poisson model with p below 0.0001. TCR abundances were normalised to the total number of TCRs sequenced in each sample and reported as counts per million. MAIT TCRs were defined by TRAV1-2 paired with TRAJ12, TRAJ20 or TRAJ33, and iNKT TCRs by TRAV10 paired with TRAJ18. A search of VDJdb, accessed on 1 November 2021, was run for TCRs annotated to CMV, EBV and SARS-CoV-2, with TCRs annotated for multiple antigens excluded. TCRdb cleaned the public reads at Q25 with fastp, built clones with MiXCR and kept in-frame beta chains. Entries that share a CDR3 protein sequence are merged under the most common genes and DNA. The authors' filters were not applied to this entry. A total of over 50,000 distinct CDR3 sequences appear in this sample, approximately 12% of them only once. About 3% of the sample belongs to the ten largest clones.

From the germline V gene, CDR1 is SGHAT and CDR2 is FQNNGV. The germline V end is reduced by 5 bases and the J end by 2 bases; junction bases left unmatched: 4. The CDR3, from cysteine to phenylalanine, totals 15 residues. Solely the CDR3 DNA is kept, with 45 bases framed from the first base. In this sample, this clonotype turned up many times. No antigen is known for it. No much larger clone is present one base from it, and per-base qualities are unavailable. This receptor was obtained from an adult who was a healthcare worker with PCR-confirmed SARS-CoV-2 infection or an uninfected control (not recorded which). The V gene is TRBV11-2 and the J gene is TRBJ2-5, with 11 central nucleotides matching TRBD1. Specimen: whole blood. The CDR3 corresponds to CASSPGQGGQETQYF. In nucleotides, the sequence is TGTGCCAGCAGCCCGGGACAGGGGGGTCAAGAGACCCAGTACTTC. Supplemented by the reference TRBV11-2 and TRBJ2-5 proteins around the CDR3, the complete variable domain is EAGVAQSPRYKIIEKRQSVAFWCNPISGHATLYWYQQILGQGPKLLIQFQNNGVVDDSQLPKDRFSAERLKGVDSTLKIQPAKLEDSAVYLCASSPGQGGQETQYFGPGTRLLVL.